The T cell receptor (beta chain) under discussion was sequenced for a study of T-cell reconstitution after alpha-beta-depleted transplantation in children. This clonotype was found many times. The CDR3 runs 16 residues. Germline V lookup: CDR1 SGHTA, CDR2 FQGNSA. V was trimmed by 1 base and J by 3 bases, leaving 13 bases between them. As it was prepared, the TCRbeta library received unique molecular identifiers. TCRdb independently ran MiXCR on the PCR reads; one entry per CDR3 protein. This table has around 580,000 distinct CDR3 sequences, around 23% appearing once. The chain carries TRBV7-2 and TRBJ2-1; D is perhaps TRBD2 (6 bases). The clonotype was recovered from a boy under three years old who had a stem cell transplant for acute myeloid leukemia, so the T cells may come from the graft donor. The input for sequencing was PBMCs, mostly from graft donor cells, taken 360 days after TCRalphabeta/CD19-depleted stem cell transplant. In DNA form, the CDR3 reads TGTGCCAGCAGCTTAGTGGGGGTCGGGAGCTACAATGAGCAGTTCTTC. Its protein is CASSLVGVGSYNEQFF.